The 7 T cell receptor beta chains reported below all come from one sample, sequenced in a study of CD8 T cells in ankylosing spondylitis. TCRdb re-derived calls from the 5' RACE reads in MiXCR, one entry per CDR3 protein. The profile shows tens of thousands of distinct CDR3 sequences, around 16% of them singletons. Sequencing input: blood. The receptors were gathered from a male donor with ankylosing spondylitis or in good health (not recorded which).

The V and J genes are TRBV5-1 and TRBJ2-3; 11 bases are a match to TRBD2. The CDR3 is 16 amino acids. Per germline, CDR1 SGHRS and CDR2 YFSETQ. With V trimmed by 5 bases and J by 5 bases, 10 bases remained unmatched. The CDR3 region has the DNA TGCGCCAGCAGATCCGTAGCGGGGGGGCCGGGAGATACGCAGTATTTT. It yields the protein CASRSVAGGPGDTQYF.

The table lists this clonotype with many counts. The chain links TRBV29-1 to TRBJ2-2; D is perhaps TRBD1 (5 bases). Trimming removed 7 bases from V and 2 bases from J, with 14 bases in between. There are 14 residues in the CDR3. The germline V gene has CDR1 SQVTM and CDR2 ANQGSEA. The DNA of the CDR3 is TGCAGCGCCCCGGACACACTCAACACCGGGGAGCTGTTTTTT. Translation gives CSAPDTLNTGELFF.

This clonotype was counted at least ten times. CDR3 sequence reads: CAISEGREVTDTQYF. CDR3 DNA sequence: TGTGCCATCAGTGAGGGGCGGGAGGTCACAGATACGCAGTATTTT. The rearrangement links TRBV10-3 to TRBJ2-3; TRBD2 aligns across 8 bases. This CDR3 has 15 amino acids. J gave up 2 bases and V 2 bases, and 3 bases lay outside the gene matches. The V gene's germline CDR1 is ENHRY and CDR2 SYGVKD.

The sample holds a few counts of this clonotype. J is TRBJ2-3 and V is TRBV19; D unresolved. This CDR3 is 12 amino acids long. Trimming took off 5 bases at V and 3 bases at J, with 6 bases between the two ends. Germline V gene data show CDR1 as LNHDA and CDR2 as SQIVND (reference sequence). CDR3 bases: TGTGCCAGTAGTGCCTTGACAGATACGCAGTATTTT. It translates to CASSALTDTQYF.

In its sample, this clonotype was seen many times. V is TRBV4-2 and J is TRBJ2-5; possibly TRBD1 or TRBD2 for D (7 bases each). CDR1 and CDR2 from the germline V gene are LGHNA and YNFKEQ. CDR3 length: 18 residues. The V end lost 0 bases, the J end lost 3 bases, and 20 bases lay between the germline ends. CDR3 sequence (DNA): TGTGCCAGCAGCCAAGACGCAGTAGAGGGAGGGGGCGAAGAGACCCAGTACTTC. It is translated as CASSQDAVEGGGEETQYF.

Many counts were recorded for this clonotype. The gene calls are TRBV12-3 or TRBV12-4 and TRBJ1-4; D is undetermined. The CDR3 covers 14 residues. V was trimmed by 2 bases and J by 4 bases, leaving 8 bases between them. For the CDR3, the DNA is TGTGCCAGCAGTTTAACAGAGTATAATGAAAAACTGTTTTTT. Protein sequence: CASSLTEYNEKLFF.

The chain recombines TRBV15 with TRBJ2-3; 7 bases line up with TRBD1. The junction had 2 bases not matched to a gene; V was cut back by 8 bases and J by 0 bases. The germline V gene encodes CDR1 LNHNV and CDR2 YYDKDF (reference sequence). This CDR3 has 13 amino acids. The CDR3 here is CATRTGSTDTQYF. For the CDR3, the DNA is TGTGCCACCCGGACAGGAAGCACAGATACGCAGTATTTT.